This T cell receptor beta chain was sequenced during a study of identical twins. Whole-study findings and limits: Models underestimated how often monozygotic twins shared out-of-frame TCR alpha.

It was template switching that added a universal primer site, and there were unique molecular identifiers on the cDNA. Each CDR3 protein gets one entry after TCRdb re-called the 5' RACE reads with MiXCR. The table has 640,000 or so distinct CDR3 sequences, around 6% seen once; the top ten hold under 2%. V was clipped by 1 base and J by 1 base; unmatched bases: 7. The CDR3 consists of 16 residues. Germline-derived CDR1 and CDR2 are SGHRS and YFSETQ. This clonotype has at least ten counts. The antigen is unknown. The TCR comes from a man aged 18 to 35 in good health. The chain employs TRBV5-1 and TRBJ1-1; 7 nucleotides align to TRBD1. The sample consisted of naive T cells sorted from blood. CDR3 protein: CASSLLPGTANTEAFF. In DNA form, the CDR3 reads TGCGCCAGCAGCTTGTTACCCGGGACAGCGAACACTGAAGCTTTCTTT.